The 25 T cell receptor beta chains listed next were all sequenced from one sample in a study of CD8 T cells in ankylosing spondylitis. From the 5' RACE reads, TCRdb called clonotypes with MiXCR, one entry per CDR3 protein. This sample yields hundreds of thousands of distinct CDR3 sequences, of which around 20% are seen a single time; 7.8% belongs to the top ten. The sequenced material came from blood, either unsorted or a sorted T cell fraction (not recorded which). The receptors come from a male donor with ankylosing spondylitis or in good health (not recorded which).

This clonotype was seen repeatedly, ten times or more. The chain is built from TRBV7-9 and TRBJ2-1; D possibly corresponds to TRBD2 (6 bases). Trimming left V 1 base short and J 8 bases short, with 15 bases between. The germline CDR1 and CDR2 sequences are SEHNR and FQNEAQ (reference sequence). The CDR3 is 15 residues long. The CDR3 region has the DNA TGTGCCAGCAGCTTAGTCAGCCTAGCGTCCGATGAGCAGTTCTTC. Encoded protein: CASSLVSLASDEQFF.

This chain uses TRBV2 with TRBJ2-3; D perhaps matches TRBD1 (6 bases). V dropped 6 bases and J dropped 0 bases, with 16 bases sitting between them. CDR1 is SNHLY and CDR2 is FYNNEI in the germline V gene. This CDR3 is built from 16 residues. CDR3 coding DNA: TGTGCCAGCAGGCGGACAGCCCTGACTAGCACAGATACGCAGTATTTT. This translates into CASRRTALTSTDTQYF.

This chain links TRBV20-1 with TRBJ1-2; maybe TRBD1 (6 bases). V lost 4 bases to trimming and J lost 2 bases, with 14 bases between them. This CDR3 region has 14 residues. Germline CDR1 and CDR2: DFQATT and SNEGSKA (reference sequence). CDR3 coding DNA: TGCAGTGCTACCCGGACAGTGTTAAACTATGGCTACACCTTC. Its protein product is CSATRTVLNYGYTF.

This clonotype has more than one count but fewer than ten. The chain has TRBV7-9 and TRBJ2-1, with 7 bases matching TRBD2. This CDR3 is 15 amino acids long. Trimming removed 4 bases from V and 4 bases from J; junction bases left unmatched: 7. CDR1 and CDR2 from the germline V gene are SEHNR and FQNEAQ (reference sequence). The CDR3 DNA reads TGTGCCAGCAGCTCGGGACTACCAATTTACAATGAGCAGTTCTTC. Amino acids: CASSSGLPIYNEQFF.

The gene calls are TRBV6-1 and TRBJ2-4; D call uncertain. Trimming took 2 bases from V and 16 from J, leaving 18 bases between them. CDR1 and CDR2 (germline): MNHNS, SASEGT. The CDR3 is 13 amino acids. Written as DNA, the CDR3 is TGTGCCAGCAGTGAATCTGATGGAACAATCCCCTACTTC. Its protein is CASSESDGTIPYF.

CDR3 sequence: CASSLPPSGGATSTDTQYF. CDR3 nucleotides: TGTGCCAGCAGCTTACCACCTAGCGGGGGGGCCACTAGCACAGATACGCAGTATTTT. V gene TRBV7-6 combines with J gene TRBJ2-3, with 12 nucleotides matching TRBD2. The CDR3 covers 19 residues. Germline V CDR1 and CDR2: SGHVS, FNYEAQ. V lost 2 bases, J lost 0 bases, and 9 bases stayed unmatched.

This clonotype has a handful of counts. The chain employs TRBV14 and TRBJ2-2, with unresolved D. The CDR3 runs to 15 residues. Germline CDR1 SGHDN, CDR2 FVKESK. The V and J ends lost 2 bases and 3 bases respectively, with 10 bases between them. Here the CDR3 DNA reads TGTGCCAGCAGCCAAACGCTGATGGACACCGGGGAGCTGTTTTTT. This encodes CASSQTLMDTGELFF.

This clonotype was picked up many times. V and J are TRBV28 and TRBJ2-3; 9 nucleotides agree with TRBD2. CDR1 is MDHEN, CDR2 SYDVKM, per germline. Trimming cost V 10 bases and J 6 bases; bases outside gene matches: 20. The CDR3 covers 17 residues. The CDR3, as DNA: TGTGCCACCGAGGGGTGGCTAGCGGGAACATTGACGGATACGCAGTATTTT. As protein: CATEGWLAGTLTDTQYF.

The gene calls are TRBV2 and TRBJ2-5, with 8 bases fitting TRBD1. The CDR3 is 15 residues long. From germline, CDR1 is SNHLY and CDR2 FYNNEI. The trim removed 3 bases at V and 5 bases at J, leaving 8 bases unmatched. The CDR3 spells CASSEVAGGGETQYF. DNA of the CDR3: TGTGCCAGCAGTGAGGTTGCAGGGGGCGGTGAGACCCAGTACTTC.

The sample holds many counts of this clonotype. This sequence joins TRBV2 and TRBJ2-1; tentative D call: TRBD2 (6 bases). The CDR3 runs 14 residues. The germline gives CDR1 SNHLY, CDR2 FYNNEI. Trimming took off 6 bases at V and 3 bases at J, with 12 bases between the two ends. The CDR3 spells CASRGDWYYNEQFF. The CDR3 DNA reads TGTGCCAGCAGGGGGGACTGGTACTACAATGAGCAGTTCTTC.

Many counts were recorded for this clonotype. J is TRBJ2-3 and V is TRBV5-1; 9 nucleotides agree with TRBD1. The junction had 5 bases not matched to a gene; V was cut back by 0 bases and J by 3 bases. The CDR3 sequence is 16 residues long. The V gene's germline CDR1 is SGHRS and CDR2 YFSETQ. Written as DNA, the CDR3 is TGCGCCAGCAGCTTGGTGGGACAGGGTAGGACAGATACGCAGTATTTT. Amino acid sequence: CASSLVGQGRTDTQYF.

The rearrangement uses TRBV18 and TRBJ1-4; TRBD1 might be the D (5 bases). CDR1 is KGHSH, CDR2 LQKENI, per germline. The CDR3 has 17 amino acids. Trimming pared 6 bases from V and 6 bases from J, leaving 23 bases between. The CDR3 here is CASSRYVDRMRDEKLFF. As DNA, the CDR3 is TGTGCCAGCTCGCGGTACGTCGACAGAATGCGGGATGAAAAACTGTTTTTT.

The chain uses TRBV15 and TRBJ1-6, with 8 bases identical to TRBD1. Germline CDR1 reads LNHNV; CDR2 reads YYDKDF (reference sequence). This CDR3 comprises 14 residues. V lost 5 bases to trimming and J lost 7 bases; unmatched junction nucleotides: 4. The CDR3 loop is CATSPQGANSPLHF. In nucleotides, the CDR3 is TGTGCCACCAGCCCGCAGGGGGCCAATTCACCCCTCCACTTT. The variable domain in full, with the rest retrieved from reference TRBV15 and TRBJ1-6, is DAMVIQNPRYQVTQFGKPVTLSCSQTLNHNVMYWYQQKSSQAPKLLFHYYDKDFNNEADTPDNFQSRRPNTSFCFLDIRSPGLGDTAMYLCATSPQGANSPLHFGNGTRLTVT.

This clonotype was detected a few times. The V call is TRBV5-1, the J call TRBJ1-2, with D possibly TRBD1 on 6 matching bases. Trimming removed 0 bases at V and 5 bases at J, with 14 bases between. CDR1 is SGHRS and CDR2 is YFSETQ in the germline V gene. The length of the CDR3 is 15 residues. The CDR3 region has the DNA TGCGCCAGCAGCTTGGCAGGGGTGCCTCAATATGGCTACACCTTC. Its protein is CASSLAGVPQYGYTF.

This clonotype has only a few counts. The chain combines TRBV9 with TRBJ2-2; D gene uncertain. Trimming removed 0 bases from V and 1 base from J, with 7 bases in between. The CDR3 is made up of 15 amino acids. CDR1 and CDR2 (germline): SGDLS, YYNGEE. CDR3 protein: CASSVGTVNTGELFF. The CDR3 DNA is TGTGCCAGCAGCGTAGGAACCGTGAACACCGGGGAGCTGTTTTTT. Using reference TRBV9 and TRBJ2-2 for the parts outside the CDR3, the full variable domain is DSGVTQTPKHLITATGQRVTLRCSPRSGDLSVYWYQQSLDQGLQFLIQYYNGEERAKGNILERFSAQQFPDLHSELNLSSLELGDSALYFCASSVGTVNTGELFFGEGSRLTVL.

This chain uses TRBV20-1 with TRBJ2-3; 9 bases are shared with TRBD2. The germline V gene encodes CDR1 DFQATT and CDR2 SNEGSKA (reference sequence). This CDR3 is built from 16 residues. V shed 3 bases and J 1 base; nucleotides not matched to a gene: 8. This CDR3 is CSARRPAGGRTDTQYF. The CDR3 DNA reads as TGCAGTGCTAGGCGCCCAGCGGGAGGACGCACAGATACGCAGTATTTT.

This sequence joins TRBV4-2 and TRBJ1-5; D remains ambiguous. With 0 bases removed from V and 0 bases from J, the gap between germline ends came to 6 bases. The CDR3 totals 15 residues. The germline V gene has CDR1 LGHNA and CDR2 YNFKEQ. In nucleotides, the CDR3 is TGTGCCAGCAGCCAAGAGCCCTATAGCAATCAGCCCCAGCATTTT. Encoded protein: CASSQEPYSNQPQHF.

For the CDR3, the DNA is TGCGCCAGCAGCTTGGGGCTCACTATCGACAATGAGCAGTTCTTC. This encodes CASSLGLTIDNEQFF. This chain joins TRBV5-1 and TRBJ2-1, with unresolved D. This CDR3 has 15 amino acids. Deletions cut 0 bases from V and 5 bases from J, with 12 bases between. Germline lookup yields CDR1 SGHRS and CDR2 YFSETQ. Supplemented by reference TRBV5-1 and TRBJ2-1, the full variable domain reads KAGVTQTPRYLIKTRGQQVTLSCSPISGHRSVSWYQQTPGQGLQFLFEYFSETQRNKGNFPGRFSGRQFSNSRSEMNVSTLELGDSALYLCASSLGLTIDNEQFFGPGTRLTVL.

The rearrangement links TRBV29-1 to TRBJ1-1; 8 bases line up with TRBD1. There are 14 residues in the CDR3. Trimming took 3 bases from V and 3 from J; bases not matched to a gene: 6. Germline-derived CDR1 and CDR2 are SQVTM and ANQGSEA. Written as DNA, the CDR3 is TGCAGCGTTGAGGGAGGCAGGGGGCACACTGAAGCTTTCTTT. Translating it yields CSVEGGRGHTEAFF. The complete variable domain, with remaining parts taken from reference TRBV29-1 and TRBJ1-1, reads SAVISQKPSRDICQRGTSLTIQCQVDSQVTMMFWYRQQPGQSLTLIATANQGSEATYESGFVIDKFPISRPNLTFSTLTVSNMSPEDSSIYLCSVEGGRGHTEAFFGQGTRLTVV.

This chain's CDR3 is CASNRGGTLTGELFF. CDR3 nucleotide sequence: TGTGCCAGCAACCGGGGGGGAACCCTCACCGGGGAGCTGTTTTTT. The genes are TRBV24-1 and TRBJ2-2; 8 bases map to TRBD2. Per germline, CDR1 KGHDR and CDR2 SFDVKD. Trimming took 11 bases from V and 4 from J; bases not matched to a gene: 11. The CDR3 is 15 amino acids.

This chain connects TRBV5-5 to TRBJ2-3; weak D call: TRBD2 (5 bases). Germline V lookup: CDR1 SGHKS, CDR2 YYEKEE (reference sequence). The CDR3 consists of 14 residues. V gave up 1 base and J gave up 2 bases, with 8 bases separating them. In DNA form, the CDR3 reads TGTGCCAGCAGCTTGCTGACTATCACAGATACGCAGTATTTT. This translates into CASSLLTITDTQYF.

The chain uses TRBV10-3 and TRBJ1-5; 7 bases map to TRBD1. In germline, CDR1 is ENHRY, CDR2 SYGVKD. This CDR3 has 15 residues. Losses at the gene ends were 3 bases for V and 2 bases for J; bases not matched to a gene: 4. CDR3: CAISDPGTGNQPQHF. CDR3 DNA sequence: TGTGCCATCAGTGATCCCGGGACAGGCAATCAGCCCCAGCATTTT.

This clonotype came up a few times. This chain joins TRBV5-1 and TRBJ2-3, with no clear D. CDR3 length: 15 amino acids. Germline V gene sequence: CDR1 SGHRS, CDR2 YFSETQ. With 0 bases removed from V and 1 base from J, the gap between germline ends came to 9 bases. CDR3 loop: CASSLEGKGTDTQYF. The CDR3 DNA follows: TGCGCCAGCAGCTTGGAAGGGAAGGGCACAGATACGCAGTATTTT. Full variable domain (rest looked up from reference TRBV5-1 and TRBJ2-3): KAGVTQTPRYLIKTRGQQVTLSCSPISGHRSVSWYQQTPGQGLQFLFEYFSETQRNKGNFPGRFSGRQFSNSRSEMNVSTLELGDSALYLCASSLEGKGTDTQYFGPGTRLTVL.

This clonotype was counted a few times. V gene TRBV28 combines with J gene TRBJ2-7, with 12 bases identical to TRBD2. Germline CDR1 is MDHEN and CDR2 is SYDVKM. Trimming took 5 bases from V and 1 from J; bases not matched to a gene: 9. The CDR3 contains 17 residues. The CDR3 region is CASSLRTSGAFSYEQYV. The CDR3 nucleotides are TGTGCCAGCAGTCTAAGGACTAGCGGGGCTTTTTCCTACGAGCAGTACGTC.

The CDR3, as DNA: TGTGCCAGCAGTTTCGACAGGGGGCAGGGCTACACCTTC. This gives the protein CASSFDRGQGYTF. J is TRBJ1-2 and V is TRBV12-3 or TRBV12-4; TRBD1 matches at 10 bases. The CDR3 covers 13 residues. The ends lost 3 bases at V and 8 bases at J; junction bases unmatched: 3.